The 22 T cell receptor beta chains given below trace back to one sample, sequenced in a study of blood T cell repertoires in COVID-19. The table came from immunoSEQ multiplex PCR; TCRdb's copy has only in-frame clones and leaves some out. The sample includes around 150,000 clones, approximately 85% of them seen just once. Sequenced: peripheral blood. These TCRs come from a woman aged 60-75 years with COVID-19, enrolled during active disease.

Details on this clone: The same CDR3 is also encoded by other DNA sequences in this sample. This chain joins TRBV18 and TRBJ1-1; D uncertain. Trimming cost V 3 bases and J 2 bases, with 7 bases left between them. Germline CDR1 and CDR2: KGHSH and LQKENI. The CDR3 runs 13 residues. The CDR3 coding sequence is TGTGCCAGCTCACCTGGACTCAACACTGAAGCTTTCTTT. Encoded protein: CASSPGLNTEAFF.

The gene calls are TRBV6-6 and TRBJ1-2, with 7 bases matching TRBD1. Germline V CDR1 and CDR2: MNHNY, SVGAGI (reference sequence). Trimming took 5 bases from V and 5 from J; bases not matched to a gene: 5. This CDR3 is built from 13 residues. CDR3 nucleotide sequence: TGTGCCAGCAGTCACTACAGGGGATATGGCTACACCTTC. This codes for CASSHYRGYGYTF.

This clone was observed once. V is TRBV25-1 and J is TRBJ2-2, with 9 bases identical to TRBD1. CDR3 length equals 15 residues. The V gene's germline CDR1 is MGHDK and CDR2 SYGVNS. V lost 6 bases and J lost 4; bases outside the gene matches: 6. CDR3 in amino acids: CASSYTTGGTGELFF. DNA of the CDR3: TGTGCCAGCAGCTACACGACAGGGGGCACCGGGGAGCTGTTTTTT. Looking up the rest from reference TRBV25-1 and TRBJ2-2 gives the full variable domain: EADIYQTPRYLVIGTGKKITLECSQTMGHDKMYWYQQDPGMELHLIHYSYGVNSTEKGDLSSESTVSRIRTEHFPLTLESARPSHTSQYLCASSYTTGGTGELFFGEGSRLTVL.

This clone showed up many times. The chain carries TRBV3-1 (or the pseudogene TRBV3-2) and TRBJ2-5; 7 positions match TRBD2. The length of the CDR3 is 16 residues. The germline CDR1 and CDR2 sequences are LGHDT and YNNKEL (reference sequence). Trimming took 0 bases from V and 8 from J; bases not matched to a gene: 12. CDR3 sequence reads: CASSQDRGEGRKTQYF. Here the CDR3 DNA reads TGTGCCAGCAGCCAAGATCGGGGGGAGGGCAGAAAAACCCAGTACTTC.

The chain is built from TRBV10-3 and TRBJ1-2; 8 nucleotides match TRBD1. Germline CDR1 is ENHRY and CDR2 is SYGVKD. The CDR3 covers 14 residues. V gave up 5 bases and J gave up 8 bases; unmatched junction bases: 10. CDR3 sequence reads: CAISLLGQAEGYTF. As DNA, the CDR3 is TGTGCCATCAGTTTATTGGGACAGGCGGAAGGCTACACCTTC.

This rearrangement joins TRBV7-6 to TRBJ1-6; TRBD1 is a possible D gene (5 bases). Trimming cost V 1 base and J 5 bases, with 15 bases left between them. This CDR3 is built from 17 residues. Germline V gene lookup returns CDR1 SGHVS and CDR2 FNYEAQ. The CDR3 spells CASSLGALGLHNSPLHF. Here the CDR3 DNA reads TGTGCCAGCAGCTTAGGGGCTTTGGGGCTCCATAATTCACCCCTCCACTTT.

The rearrangement links TRBV6-1 to TRBJ1-5; possibly TRBD1 for D (5 bases). From germline, CDR1 is MNHNS and CDR2 SASEGT. CDR3 length equals 18 residues. Trimming stripped 0 bases from V and 1 base from J, with 16 bases between. The CDR3 sequence: CASSEAGGGWESNQPQHF. The CDR3 coding sequence is TGTGCCAGCAGTGAAGCTGGGGGAGGGTGGGAAAGCAATCAGCCCCAGCATTTT.

As DNA, the CDR3 is TGTGCCAGCATCTTTGGGGGCTCGAACACCGGGGAGCTGTTTTTT. Its translation is CASIFGGSNTGELFF. V usage is TRBV7-8 and J usage is TRBJ2-2; D possibly corresponds to TRBD1 (6 bases). This CDR3 is 15 amino acids long. The germline V gene encodes CDR1 SGHVS and CDR2 FQNEAQ. Trimming shortened V by 7 bases and J by 0 bases, and 12 bases separated the two germline ends.

The chain joins TRBV6-2 or TRBV6-3 to TRBJ1-5; D is possibly TRBD1 (5 bases). Trimming removed 7 bases from V and 1 base from J, with 17 bases in between. This CDR3 contains 16 residues. Germline V gives CDR1 MNHEY, CDR2 SVGEGT. The CDR3 DNA reads as TGTGCCAGCATCCCAGGGAGGTCCGGGAGCAATCAGCCCCAGCATTTT. As protein: CASIPGRSGSNQPQHF.

V gene TRBV18 combines with J gene TRBJ2-1; 7 nucleotides match TRBD2. Germline CDR1 reads KGHSH; CDR2 reads LQKENI. The V segment lost 4 bases and the J segment 7 bases; nucleotides outside the gene matches: 16. This CDR3 spans 17 amino acids. CDR3 bases: TGTGCCAGCTCACGCTCCACGCGGGGGTATGTTTTGAATGAGCAGTTCTTC. It specifies CASSRSTRGYVLNEQFF.

The chain carries TRBV3-1 (or the pseudogene TRBV3-2) and TRBJ1-1, with D perhaps TRBD1 (5 bases). The V gene's germline CDR1 is LGHDT and CDR2 YNNKEL (reference sequence). The ends were cut back, 0 bases at V and 11 bases at J, with 16 bases in the middle. The CDR3 loop spans 14 amino acids. The CDR3 bases are TGTGCCAGCAGCCAAGATAGGGGCGGAGGGAAGGCTTTCTTT. This codes for CASSQDRGGGKAFF.

This clone was seen only a few times. The rearrangement joins TRBV7-9 to TRBJ1-5; 7 bases are shared with TRBD1. Germline CDR1 is SEHNR and CDR2 is FQNEAQ (reference sequence). Germline trimming cut 5 bases from V and 3 bases from J; bases unmatched to any gene: 4. The CDR3 spans 14 residues. The CDR3 bases are TGTGCCAGCAGCGCTACAGGGGCCAATCAGCCCCAGCATTTT. Residues: CASSATGANQPQHF.

J is TRBJ1-6 and V is TRBV18, with 7 bases that match TRBD1. V lost 3 bases, J lost 9 bases, and 8 bases stayed unmatched. This CDR3 has 15 residues. Per germline, CDR1 KGHSH and CDR2 LQKENI. As DNA, the CDR3 is TGTGCCAGCTCACCGACCGGTACAGGGGCTTCACCCCTCCACTTT. This gives the protein CASSPTGTGASPLHF.

This chain links TRBV7-2 with TRBJ1-2; D may be TRBD1 (6 bases). V lost 1 base and J 4 bases, leaving 13 bases between the germline ends. This CDR3 contains 15 residues. Per germline, CDR1 SGHTA and CDR2 FQGNSA. The CDR3 loop is CASSLVNRVGYGYTF. CDR3 DNA sequence: TGTGCCAGCAGCTTAGTCAACAGGGTAGGCTATGGCTACACCTTC.

J is TRBJ2-1 and V is TRBV7-6; D uncertain. This CDR3 is built from 17 residues. V shed 5 bases and J shed 0 bases, with 17 bases lying between them. Germline CDR1 is SGHVS and CDR2 is FNYEAQ. DNA for the CDR3: TGTGCCAGCAGCCCGCCAGCTGACAAGATCTCCTACAATGAGCAGTTCTTC. Its protein is CASSPPADKISYNEQFF.

The chain carries TRBV7-9 and TRBJ2-2; D is uncertain. This CDR3 region has 14 residues. Per the germline V gene, CDR1 is SEHNR and CDR2 is FQNEAQ (reference sequence). The V and J ends lost 2 bases and 6 bases respectively, with 10 bases between them. Here the CDR3 reads CASSLLEVAGELFF. CDR3 DNA sequence: TGTGCCAGCAGCTTATTAGAAGTGGCCGGGGAGCTGTTTTTT.

This chain connects TRBV5-1 to TRBJ1-2, with 7 bases that match TRBD1. V lost 2 bases, J lost 4 bases, and 14 bases stayed unmatched. This CDR3 region has 17 residues. Germline values: CDR1 SGHRS, CDR2 YFSETQ. This CDR3 reads CASSFRDRDLKGYGYTF. The CDR3 DNA reads TGCGCCAGCAGCTTTCGGGACAGAGACCTCAAGGGCTATGGCTACACCTTC.

The chain couples TRBV3-1 (or the pseudogene TRBV3-2) to TRBJ1-2; 8 positions agree with TRBD1. The CDR3 has 13 amino acids. V lost 4 bases to trimming and J lost 4 bases; unmatched junction nucleotides: 2. The germline gives CDR1 LGHDT, CDR2 YNNKEL (reference sequence). The CDR3: CASSLDRAYGYTF. The CDR3 coding sequence is TGTGCCAGCAGCCTGGACAGGGCCTATGGCTACACCTTC.

The chain uses TRBV5-1 and TRBJ1-5, with D unresolved. CDR1 SGHRS and CDR2 YFSETQ come from the germline V gene. The length of the CDR3 is 14 residues. V was pared by 4 bases and J by 4 bases, with 12 bases between. Written as DNA, the CDR3 is TGCGCCAGCAGCCCCGGGGAGTCAAATCAGCCCCAGCATTTT. Protein sequence: CASSPGESNQPQHF.

The genes are TRBV7-8 and TRBJ2-5; 7 bases agree with TRBD1. CDR3 length: 14 residues. V shed 5 bases, J shed 4 bases, and the junction held 7 bases outside the gene matches. The V gene's germline CDR1 is SGHVS and CDR2 FQNEAQ. The CDR3: CASSRTQGTETQYF. CDR3 DNA: TGTGCCAGCAGCCGGACACAGGGGACAGAGACCCAGTACTTC. The full variable domain, completed using reference TRBV7-8 and TRBJ2-5, is GAGVSQSPRYKVAKRGQDVALRCDPISGHVSLFWYQQALGQGPEFLTYFQNEAQLDKSGLPSDRFFAERPEGSVSTLKIQRTQQEDSAVYLCASSRTQGTETQYFGPGTRLLVL.

This clone was seen just once. Here the CDR3 DNA reads TGCGCCAGCAGCTTGGCCGTGGGGGCCGATGGCTACACCTTC. It translates to CASSLAVGADGYTF. V is TRBV5-1 and J is TRBJ1-2, with TRBD1 as a possible D gene (6 bases). This CDR3 spans 14 amino acids. Germline V gene data show CDR1 as SGHRS and CDR2 as YFSETQ. Between the trimmed V and J ends, which lost 0 bases and 6 bases, there was a span of 12 bases.

The chain carries TRBV30 and TRBJ1-5; unclear D gene. CDR1 is GTSNPN and CDR2 is SVGIG in the germline V gene (reference sequence). The length of the CDR3 is 16 residues. The V gene lost 3 bases and the J gene lost 4 bases, with 19 bases spanning the gap. This CDR3 reads CAWSSKTRTANQPQHF. The DNA of the CDR3 is TGTGCCTGGAGCAGCAAAACTAGGACGGCTAATCAGCCCCAGCATTTT.